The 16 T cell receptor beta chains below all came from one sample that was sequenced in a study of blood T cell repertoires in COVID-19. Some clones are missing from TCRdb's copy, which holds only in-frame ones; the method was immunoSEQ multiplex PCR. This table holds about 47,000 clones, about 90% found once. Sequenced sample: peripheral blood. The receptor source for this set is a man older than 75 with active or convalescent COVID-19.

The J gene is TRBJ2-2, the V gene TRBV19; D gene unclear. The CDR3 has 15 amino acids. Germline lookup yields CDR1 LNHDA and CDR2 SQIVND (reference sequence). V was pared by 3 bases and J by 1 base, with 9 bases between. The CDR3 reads CASSIDIGNTGELFF. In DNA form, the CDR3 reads TGTGCCAGTAGTATCGATATCGGGAACACCGGGGAGCTGTTTTTT.

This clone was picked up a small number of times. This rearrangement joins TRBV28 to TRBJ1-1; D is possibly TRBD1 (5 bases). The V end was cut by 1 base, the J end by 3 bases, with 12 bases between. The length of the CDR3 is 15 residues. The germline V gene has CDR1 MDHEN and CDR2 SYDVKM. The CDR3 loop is CASSLLQGGDTEAFF. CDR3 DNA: TGTGCCAGCAGTTTATTGCAGGGTGGGGACACTGAAGCTTTCTTT.

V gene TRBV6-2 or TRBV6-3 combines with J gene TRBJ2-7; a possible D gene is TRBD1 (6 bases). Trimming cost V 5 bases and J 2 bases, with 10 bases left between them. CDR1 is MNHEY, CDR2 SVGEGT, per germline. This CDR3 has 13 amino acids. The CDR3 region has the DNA TGTGCCAGCAGTCCAGACAGGACCTACGAGCAGTACTTC. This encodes CASSPDRTYEQYF.

This CDR3 reads CASSQVQEVTDTQYF. DNA for the CDR3: TGTGCCAGCAGCCAAGTGCAGGAGGTCACAGATACGCAGTATTTT. This chain connects TRBV4-2 to TRBJ2-3, with a possible D match to TRBD2 (5 bases). The CDR3 extends over 15 amino acids. Germline CDR1 reads LGHNA; CDR2 reads YNFKEQ. V was pared by 1 base and J by 2 bases, with 10 bases between.

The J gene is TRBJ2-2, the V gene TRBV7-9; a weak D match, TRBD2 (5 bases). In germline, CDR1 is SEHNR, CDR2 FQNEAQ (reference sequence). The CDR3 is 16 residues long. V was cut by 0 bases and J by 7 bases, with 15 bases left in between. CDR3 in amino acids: CASSLAFGVVGGELFF. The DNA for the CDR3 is TGTGCCAGCAGCTTAGCCTTCGGGGTTGTTGGCGGGGAGCTGTTTTTT.

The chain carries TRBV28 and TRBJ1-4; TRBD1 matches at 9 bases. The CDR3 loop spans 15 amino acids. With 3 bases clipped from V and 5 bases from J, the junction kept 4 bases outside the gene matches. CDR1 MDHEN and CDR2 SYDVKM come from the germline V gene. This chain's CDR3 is CASSFMGQGNEKLFF. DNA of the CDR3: TGTGCCAGCAGTTTTATGGGACAGGGCAATGAAAAACTGTTTTTT. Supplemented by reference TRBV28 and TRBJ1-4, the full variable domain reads DVKVTQSSRYLVKRTGEKVFLECVQDMDHENMFWYRQDPGLGLRLIYFSYDVKMKEKGDIPEGYSVSREKKERFSLILESASTNQTSMYLCASSFMGQGNEKLFFGSGTQLSVL.

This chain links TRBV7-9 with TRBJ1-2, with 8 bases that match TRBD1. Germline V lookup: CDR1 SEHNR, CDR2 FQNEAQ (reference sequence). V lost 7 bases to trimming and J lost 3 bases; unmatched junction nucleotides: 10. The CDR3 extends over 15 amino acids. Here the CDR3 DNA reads TGTGCCAGCACCGCATTCCAGGGGGCCCACTATGGCTACACCTTC. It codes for CASTAFQGAHYGYTF.

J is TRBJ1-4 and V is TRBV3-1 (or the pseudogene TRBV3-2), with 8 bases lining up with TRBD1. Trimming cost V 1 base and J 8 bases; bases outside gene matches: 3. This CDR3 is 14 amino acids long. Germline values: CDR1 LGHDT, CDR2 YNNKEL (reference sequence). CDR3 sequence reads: CASSQGQGIEKLFF. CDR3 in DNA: TGTGCCAGCAGCCAAGGACAGGGGATAGAAAAACTGTTTTTT.

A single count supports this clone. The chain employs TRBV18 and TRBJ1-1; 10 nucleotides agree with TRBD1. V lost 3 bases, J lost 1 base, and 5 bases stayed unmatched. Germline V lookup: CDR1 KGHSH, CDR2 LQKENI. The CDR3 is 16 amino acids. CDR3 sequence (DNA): TGTGCCAGCTCACCCGGGGACAGGGGTACGAACACTGAAGCTTTCTTT. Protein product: CASSPGDRGTNTEAFF.

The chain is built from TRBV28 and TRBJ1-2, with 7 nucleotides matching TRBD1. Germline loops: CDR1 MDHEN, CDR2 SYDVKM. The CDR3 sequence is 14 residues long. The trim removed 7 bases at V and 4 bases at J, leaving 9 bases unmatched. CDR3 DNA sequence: TGTGCCAGCAAACCAGGGGGGAATTTCTATGGCTACACCTTC. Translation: CASKPGGNFYGYTF.

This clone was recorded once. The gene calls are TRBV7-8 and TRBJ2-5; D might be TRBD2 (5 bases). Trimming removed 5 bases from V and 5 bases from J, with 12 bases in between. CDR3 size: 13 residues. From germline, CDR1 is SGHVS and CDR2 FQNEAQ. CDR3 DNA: TGTGCCAGCAGCCTTGGAGGAAGGGAGACCCAGTACTTC. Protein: CASSLGGRETQYF.

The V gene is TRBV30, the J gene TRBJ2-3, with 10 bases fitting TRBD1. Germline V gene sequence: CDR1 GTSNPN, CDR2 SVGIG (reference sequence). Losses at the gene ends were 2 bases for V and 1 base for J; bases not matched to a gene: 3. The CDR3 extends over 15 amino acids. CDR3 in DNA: TGTGCCTGGAGTAAAGGACAGGGGGGCACAGATACGCAGTATTTT. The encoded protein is CAWSKGQGGTDTQYF. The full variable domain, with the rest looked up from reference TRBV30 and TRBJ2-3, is SQTIHQWPATLVQPVGSPLSLECTVEGTSNPNLYWYRQAAGRGLQLLFYSVGIGQISSEVPQNLSASRPQDRQFILSSKKLLLSDSGFYLCAWSKGQGGTDTQYFGPGTRLTVL.

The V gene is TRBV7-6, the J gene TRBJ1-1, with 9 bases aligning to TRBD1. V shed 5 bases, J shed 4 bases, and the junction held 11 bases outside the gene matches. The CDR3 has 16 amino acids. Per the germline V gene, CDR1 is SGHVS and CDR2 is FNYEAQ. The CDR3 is CASSPGTGNGATEAFF. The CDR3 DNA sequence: TGTGCCAGCAGCCCCGGGACAGGGAACGGGGCCACTGAAGCTTTCTTT.

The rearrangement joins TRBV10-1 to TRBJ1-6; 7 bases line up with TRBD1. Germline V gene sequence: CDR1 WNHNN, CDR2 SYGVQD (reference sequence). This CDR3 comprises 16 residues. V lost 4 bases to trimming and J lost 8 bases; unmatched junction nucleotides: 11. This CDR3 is CASSGTFRGWDSPLHF. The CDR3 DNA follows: TGCGCCAGCAGTGGGACCTTCAGGGGGTGGGATTCACCCCTCCACTTT.

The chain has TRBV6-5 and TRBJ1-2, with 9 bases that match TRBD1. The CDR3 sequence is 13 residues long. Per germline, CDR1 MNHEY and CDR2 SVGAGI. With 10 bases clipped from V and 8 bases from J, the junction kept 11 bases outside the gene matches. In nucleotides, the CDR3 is TGTGCCACCTGGGACAGGGTAAGCGAAGGCTACACCTTC. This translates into CATWDRVSEGYTF.

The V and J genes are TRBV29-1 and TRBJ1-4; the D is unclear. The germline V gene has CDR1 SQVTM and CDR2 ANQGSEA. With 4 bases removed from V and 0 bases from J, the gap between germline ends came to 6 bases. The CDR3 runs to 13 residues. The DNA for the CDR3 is TGCAGCGTTGGAGTTGCAACTAATGAAAAACTGTTTTTT. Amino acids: CSVGVATNEKLFF.